The 30 T cell receptor beta chains given below trace back to one sample, sequenced in a study of beta chain features in type 1 diabetes. Expressed TCRB transcripts were sequenced, since all the RNA that had been isolated was reverse transcribed. Here immunoSEQ multiplex PCR was the method, and the copy in TCRdb shows in-frame clones only, minus some. The sample lists approximately 110,000 clones; less than 40% were seen once. Sequencing used stem cell memory CD4+ T cells from blood. Every receptor here comes from a woman aged 18-29 years in good health.

In its sample, this clone was seen a few times. This rearrangement joins TRBV19 to TRBJ2-1; 13 bases map to TRBD2. With 5 bases clipped from V and 9 bases from J, the junction kept 7 bases outside the gene matches. CDR1 LNHDA and CDR2 SQIVND come from the germline V gene (reference sequence). The CDR3 totals 15 residues. The DNA for the CDR3 is TGTGCCAGTAGTCCTTTACTAGCGGGAGGGCGTGAGCAGTTCTTC. It is translated as CASSPLLAGGREQFF.

There are a few counts of this clone. CDR3 in DNA: TGTGCCAGCAGCCACGGGTACGAGCAGTACTTC. Its translation is CASSHGYEQYF. This rearrangement joins TRBV5-4 to TRBJ2-7, with no clear D. The germline V and J ends were trimmed by 4 bases and 4 bases, with 6 bases remaining between them. CDR1 is SGHNT, CDR2 YYREEE, per germline (reference sequence). The CDR3 covers 11 residues. Full variable domain (missing parts from reference TRBV5-4 and TRBJ2-7): ETGVTQSPTHLIKTRGQQVTLRCSSQSGHNTVSWYQQALGQGPQFIFQYYREEENGRGNFPPRFSGLQFPNYSSELNVNALELDDSALYLCASSHGYEQYFGPGTRLTVT.

V gene TRBV29-1 combines with J gene TRBJ2-5; weak D call: TRBD2 (7 bases). V lost 7 bases and J lost 9, with 33 bases in between. In germline, CDR1 is SQVTM, CDR2 ANQGSEA. The CDR3 totals 17 residues. The CDR3, as DNA: TGCAGCGCCCGAGGGGGTCTAGGGGGAGGGAAGGGTAGGTCCCAGTACTTC. Translating it yields CSARGGLGGGKGRSQYF.

This clone appeared a few times. The gene calls are TRBV4-1 and TRBJ2-1; 9 bases fit TRBD2. The CDR3 covers 16 residues. Germline V gene lookup returns CDR1 MGHRA and CDR2 YSYEKL. The trim removed 1 base at V and 4 bases at J, leaving 5 bases unmatched. CDR3: CASSQVRTSGYNEQFF. The DNA for the CDR3 is TGCGCCAGCAGCCAAGTTCGCACTAGCGGGTACAATGAGCAGTTCTTC.

This clone showed up just a few times. This chain joins TRBV7-9 and TRBJ2-7; 10 bases are shared with TRBD1. Germline V lookup: CDR1 SEHNR, CDR2 FQNEAQ (reference sequence). Trimming removed 5 bases from V and 2 bases from J; junction bases left unmatched: 6. The length of the CDR3 is 15 residues. CDR3 protein: CASSDRDRGTYEQYF. CDR3 nucleotides: TGTGCCAGCAGCGACCGGGACAGGGGAACCTACGAGCAGTACTTC.

CDR3 residues: CASSGRETEAFF. The CDR3 nucleotides are TGTGCCAGCTCAGGGAGAGAAACTGAAGCTTTCTTT. V is TRBV18 and J is TRBJ1-1; the D is unclear. With 5 bases removed from V and 5 bases from J, the gap between germline ends came to 9 bases. The CDR3 is 12 amino acids. Germline assignment: CDR1 KGHSH and CDR2 LQKENI. Complete variable domain (other parts from reference TRBV18 and TRBJ1-1): NAGVMQNPRHLVRRRGQEARLRCSPMKGHSHVYWYRQLPEEGLKFMVYLQKENIIDESGMPKERFSAEFPKEGPSILRIQQVVRGDSAAYFCASSGRETEAFFGQGTRLTVV.

This clone was seen more than once but under ten times. This chain uses TRBV28 with TRBJ1-5; D is possibly TRBD1 (6 bases). The length of the CDR3 is 13 residues. Germline V lookup: CDR1 MDHEN, CDR2 SYDVKM. V shed 6 bases and J shed 6 bases, with 12 bases lying between them. CDR3 nucleotides: TGTGCCAGCAGGACAGGTTACAGTCAGCCCCAGCATTTT. Amino acids: CASRTGYSQPQHF.

This clone was counted a few times. This rearrangement joins TRBV30 to TRBJ2-3; tentatively, D is TRBD2 (7 bases). The CDR3 runs to 16 residues. V gave up 2 bases and J gave up 4 bases, with 19 bases separating them. CDR1 and CDR2 from the germline V gene are GTSNPN and SVGIG (reference sequence). CDR3 DNA: TGTGCCTGGAGTTTTACGTGGGGGGGCACATCAGATACGCAGTATTTT. It codes for CAWSFTWGGTSDTQYF.

This sequence joins TRBV30 and TRBJ2-7; D is unclear. Germline CDR1 reads GTSNPN; CDR2 reads SVGIG (reference sequence). V gave up 1 base and J gave up 6 bases, with 10 bases separating them. The CDR3 contains 12 residues. In DNA form, the CDR3 reads TGTGCCTGGAGTGCCTTTTCGGGCGAGCAGTACTTC. Its translation is CAWSAFSGEQYF.

V and J are TRBV29-1 and TRBJ2-3; TRBD2 matches at 14 bases. The CDR3 runs 19 residues. Unmatched junction bases numbered 11, after V lost 3 bases and J lost 0 bases. Germline V gene lookup returns CDR1 SQVTM and CDR2 ANQGSEA. CDR3 sequence reads: CSVEGLAGAPLTSTDTQYF. The CDR3 DNA follows: TGCAGCGTTGAGGGACTAGCGGGAGCGCCCCTTACTAGCACAGATACGCAGTATTTT.

The rearrangement joins TRBV27 to TRBJ1-4; D is perhaps TRBD1 (6 bases). Trimming removed 2 bases from V and 8 bases from J, with 12 bases in between. The length of the CDR3 is 14 residues. Germline V CDR1 and CDR2: MNHEY, SMNVEV (reference sequence). The CDR3 DNA reads TGTGCCAGCAGTTTAATACAGGGACCGGAAAAACTGTTTTTT. It translates to CASSLIQGPEKLFF.

CDR3 DNA sequence: TGTGCCAGCAGCCAAGCACCGGATGGCTACACCTTC. This sequence encodes CASSQAPDGYTF. V is TRBV14 and J is TRBJ1-2; D is unclear. V gave up 1 base and J gave up 6 bases, with 6 bases separating them. CDR1 and CDR2 (germline): SGHDN, FVKESK. The CDR3 spans 12 residues.

The genes are TRBV7-9 and TRBJ2-5; 7 nucleotides line up with TRBD1. The J call may be in error: the DNA end matches TRBJ2-7 better. The CDR3 is made up of 14 amino acids. Germline V lookup: CDR1 SEHNR, CDR2 FQNEAQ (reference sequence). The CDR3, as DNA: TGTGCCAGCAGCGCACAGGGGATCACCTACGAGCAGTACTTC. Encoded protein: CASSAQGITYEQYF.

This clone was found a few times. The chain carries TRBV5-1 and TRBJ2-1, with 10 bases that match TRBD1. The CDR3 sequence is 14 residues long. The J segment lost 7 bases and the V segment lost 7 bases, leaving 8 bases of the junction unmatched. Looked up from germline, CDR1 is SGHRS and CDR2 is YFSETQ. As DNA, the CDR3 is TGCGCCAGCCACGCTGGGACAGGGGTTAATGAGCAGTTCTTC. It yields the protein CASHAGTGVNEQFF. Looking up the rest from reference TRBV5-1 and TRBJ2-1 gives the full variable domain: KAGVTQTPRYLIKTRGQQVTLSCSPISGHRSVSWYQQTPGQGLQFLFEYFSETQRNKGNFPGRFSGRQFSNSRSEMNVSTLELGDSALYLCASHAGTGVNEQFFGPGTRLTVL.

The CDR3 nucleotides are TGTGCCAGCAGCTCGACCCCCCTGGACTCCGAGCAGTACTTC. This translates into CASSSTPLDSEQYF. V gene TRBV7-3 combines with J gene TRBJ2-7; D may be TRBD2 (5 bases). V was clipped by 4 bases and J by 6 bases, with 16 bases between them. The germline gives CDR1 SGHTA, CDR2 FQGTGA. The CDR3 contains 14 residues. Together with reference TRBV7-3 and TRBJ2-7, the CDR3 gives the full variable domain: GAGVSQTPSNKVTEKGKYVELRCDPISGHTALYWYRQSLGQGPEFLIYFQGTGAADDSGLPNDRFFAVRPEGSVSTLKIQRTERGDSAVYLCASSSTPLDSEQYFGPGTRLTVT.

This clone was observed a handful of times. The rearrangement joins TRBV7-9 to TRBJ2-7; 10 nucleotides align to TRBD1. The germline gives CDR1 SEHNR, CDR2 FQNEAQ (reference sequence). V gave up 5 bases and J gave up 3 bases; unmatched junction bases: 7. The CDR3 length is 15 residues. DNA of the CDR3: TGTGCCAGCAGCCGAACCCGGGACAGGGGCTACGAGCAGTACTTC. This sequence encodes CASSRTRDRGYEQYF. Using reference TRBV7-9 and TRBJ2-7 for the parts outside the CDR3, the full variable domain is DTGVSQNPRHKITKRGQNVTFRCDPISEHNRLYWYRQTLGQGPEFLTYFQNEAQLEKSRLLSDRFSAERPKGSFSTLEIQRTEQGDSAMYLCASSRTRDRGYEQYFGPGTRLTVT.

This clone was recorded a few times. The V and J genes are TRBV27 and TRBJ1-2, with TRBD1 matching over 10 bases. The J segment lost 6 bases and the V segment lost 2 bases, leaving 6 bases of the junction unmatched. The V gene's germline CDR1 is MNHEY and CDR2 SMNVEV (reference sequence). The CDR3 length is 15 residues. CDR3 sequence: CASSLRRTGGNGYTF. The CDR3 bases are TGTGCCAGCAGTTTAAGGCGGACAGGGGGAAATGGCTACACCTTC.

This clone was observed a handful of times. The CDR3: CASSLVWAEETQYF. CDR3 bases: TGTGCCAGCAGCTTAGTGTGGGCTGAGGAGACCCAGTACTTC. The V gene is TRBV7-2, the J gene TRBJ2-5; no definite D call. Germline CDR1 is SGHTA and CDR2 is FQGNSA. Trimming removed 1 base at V and 5 bases at J, with 11 bases between. The length of the CDR3 is 14 residues.

The chain couples TRBV5-1 to TRBJ2-2, with TRBD2 identical over 7 bases. The V gene's germline CDR1 is SGHRS and CDR2 YFSETQ. Unmatched junction bases numbered 5, after V lost 2 bases and J lost 4 bases. The CDR3 is made up of 15 amino acids. CDR3 amino acids: CASSFEAGPTGELFF. The CDR3 nucleotides are TGCGCCAGCAGCTTCGAAGCGGGACCCACCGGGGAGCTGTTTTTT.

The chain carries TRBV5-1 and TRBJ2-7; perhaps TRBD1 as D (6 bases). Deletions cut 2 bases from V and 1 base from J, with 16 bases between. The germline gives CDR1 SGHRS, CDR2 YFSETQ. The CDR3 is 16 amino acids. The CDR3 loop is CASSFFNPDSSYEQYF. The CDR3, as DNA: TGCGCCAGCAGCTTTTTCAACCCGGACAGTTCCTACGAGCAGTACTTC.

This clone was recorded a few times. The chain couples TRBV5-1 to TRBJ2-5; 12 bases map to TRBD1. Germline CDR1 SGHRS, CDR2 YFSETQ. This CDR3 is built from 14 residues. V shed 4 bases and J 9 bases; nucleotides not matched to a gene: 7. Here the CDR3 DNA reads TGCGCCAGCAGCGCGGGACAGGGGGCGCGGGCCCAGTACTTC. Amino acid sequence: CASSAGQGARAQYF.

This rearrangement joins TRBV28 to TRBJ2-3, with 13 bases matching TRBD2. The germline gives CDR1 MDHEN, CDR2 SYDVKM. This CDR3 is 16 amino acids long. After removal of 8 bases from V and 6 bases from J, the junction contained 11 bases not matched to a gene. CDR3 protein: CASVRRLAGGRDTQYF. CDR3 DNA: TGTGCCAGCGTAAGACGACTAGCGGGAGGCCGGGATACGCAGTATTTT.

The chain links TRBV7-2 to TRBJ2-7; weak D call: TRBD2 (5 bases). CDR1 SGHTA and CDR2 FQGNSA come from the germline V gene. V was cut by 1 base and J by 3 bases, with 10 bases left in between. The CDR3 has 14 amino acids. CDR3 loop: CASSLGGLGYEQYF. The CDR3 nucleotides read TGTGCCAGCAGCTTAGGAGGGTTGGGCTACGAGCAGTACTTC.

This clone was recorded a few times. The rearrangement joins TRBV2 to TRBJ2-5, with D hard to call. The J call may be faulty, since TRBJ2-7 better matches the DNA end. Germline lookup yields CDR1 SNHLY and CDR2 FYNNEI. The CDR3 sequence is 11 residues long. The CDR3 here is CASSLHYEQYF. The CDR3, as DNA: TGTGCCAGCAGCCTTCACTACGAGCAGTACTTC.

The chain joins TRBV5-1 to TRBJ2-2, with TRBD2 matching 9 bases. Trimming cost V 4 bases and J 6 bases; bases outside gene matches: 7. This CDR3 has 15 residues. Germline CDR1 is SGHRS and CDR2 is YFSETQ. CDR3 residues: CASSPRTSASGELFF. As DNA, the CDR3 is TGCGCCAGCAGCCCAAGGACTAGCGCGTCCGGGGAGCTGTTTTTT. Combining the CDR3 with reference TRBV5-1 and TRBJ2-2 gives the whole variable domain KAGVTQTPRYLIKTRGQQVTLSCSPISGHRSVSWYQQTPGQGLQFLFEYFSETQRNKGNFPGRFSGRQFSNSRSEMNVSTLELGDSALYLCASSPRTSASGELFFGEGSRLTVL.

This clone appeared a few times. The V and J genes are TRBV10-3 and TRBJ2-1; D possibly corresponds to TRBD2 (6 bases). In germline, CDR1 is ENHRY, CDR2 SYGVKD. V was pared by 8 bases and J by 6 bases, with 14 bases between. The CDR3 is 13 residues long. The chain's CDR3 is CAIHGSDGNEQFF. CDR3 nucleotides: TGTGCCATCCACGGGAGTGACGGCAATGAGCAGTTCTTC.

This clone was seen a handful of times. The chain links TRBV27 to TRBJ1-5, with D possibly TRBD1 on 5 matching bases. Germline-derived CDR1 and CDR2 are MNHEY and SMNVEV (reference sequence). V was shortened by 7 bases and J by 8 bases, with 12 bases between the two germline ends. This CDR3 region has 12 residues. CDR3 protein: CASKGRREPQHF. The CDR3 DNA is TGTGCCAGCAAGGGGAGGCGGGAGCCCCAGCATTTT.

This chain connects TRBV5-1 to TRBJ2-2, with a weak D call TRBD1 (5 bases). V lost 5 bases to trimming and J lost 3 bases, with 17 bases between them. CDR1 is SGHRS and CDR2 is YFSETQ in the germline V gene. The CDR3 is 16 residues long. The CDR3 nucleotides read TGCGCCAGCAGGAGAGGTAGGGGATCGGACACCGGGGAGCTGTTTTTT. This translates into CASRRGRGSDTGELFF.

The gene calls are TRBV5-5 and TRBJ2-7; 9 bases line up with TRBD1. Per the germline V gene, CDR1 is SGHKS and CDR2 is YYEKEE (reference sequence). With V trimmed by 4 bases and J by 6 bases, 8 bases remained unmatched. The CDR3 is 14 residues long. Here the CDR3 reads CASSISGTGFEQYF. CDR3 bases: TGTGCCAGCAGCATATCCGGGACAGGGTTCGAGCAGTACTTC.

As DNA, the CDR3 is TGTGCCATCAGTTTGGGCCACCAAGAGACCCAGTACTTC. Translating gives CAISLGHQETQYF. The chain combines TRBV10-3 with TRBJ2-5; D remains unclear. The CDR3 length is 13 residues. The V gene lost 5 bases and the J gene lost 0 bases, with 7 bases spanning the gap. Germline CDR1 ENHRY, CDR2 SYGVKD.